A selection of T cell receptor beta chains follows, all from one sample in a study of cytomegalovirus exposure and HLA in healthy donors. The assay was immunoSEQ multiplex PCR, and TCRdb's table has in-frame clones only and misses some. The data contain under 130,000 clones, just under 80% of them seen just once; the ten biggest clones take up 1% to 1.5%. The material sequenced was PBMCs. These receptors were collected from a man aged 25 to 40 in good health and CMV-seronegative. CDR3s include the opening cysteine and the closing phenylalanine or tryptophan. A D gene is named only where the DNA matches it firmly. Some rows mark clone size as missing; the rest say once, few, many or name a class of expanded clone.

>TRBJ2-7|TRBD2|NA|TRBV7-2
CASSLSAGGTYEQYF
TGTGCCAGCAGCCTTAGCGCGGGGGGCACCTACGAGCAGTACTTC
>TRBJ2-7|NA|NA|TRBV14
CASSQSSGGAYEQYF
TGTGCCAGCAGCCAGTCAAGCGGAGGCGCCTACGAGCAGTACTTC
>TRBJ1-5|TRBD1|NA|TRBV19
CASSHGTGGNQPQHF
TGTGCCAGTAGTCACGGGACAGGGGGCAATCAGCCCCAGCATTTT
>TRBJ1-1|TRBD1|NA|TRBV29-1
CSVTGGRGTEAFF
TGCAGCGTAACAGGGGGCCGGGGCACTGAAGCTTTCTTT
>TRBJ1-2|NA|NA|TRBV7-9
CASSLGGGLNYGYTF
TGTGCCAGCAGCCTAGGAGGCGGACTGAACTATGGCTACACCTTC
>TRBJ1-1|TRBD1|NA|TRBV27
CASSPKQGGNTEAFF
TGTGCCAGCAGTCCCAAACAGGGGGGGAACACTGAAGCTTTCTTT
>TRBJ2-5|TRBD1|NA|TRBV25-1
CASSIRPGQQETQYF
TGTGCCAGCAGTATACGTCCGGGACAGCAAGAGACCCAGTACTTC
>TRBJ2-3|NA|NA|TRBV27
CASSSWADTQYF
TGTGCCAGCAGTTCCTGGGCGGATACGCAGTATTTT
>TRBJ2-5|NA|NA|TRBV6-1
CASSGGPIDEETQYF
TGTGCCAGCAGTGGGGGGCCAATAGATGAAGAGACCCAGTACTTC
>TRBJ1-1|NA|NA|TRBV11-2
CASSLRRGGLVNTEAFF
TGTGCCAGCAGCCTGCGGCGGGGGGGTTTGGTGAACACTGAAGCTTTCTTT
>TRBJ1-2|NA|NA|TRBV28
CASTSAPGGYTF
TGTGCCAGCACCTCCGCGCCGGGTGGCTACACCTTC
>TRBJ1-2|TRBD1|NA|TRBV4-3
CASSQRDSSNYGYTF
TGCGCCAGCAGCCAGCGGGACAGCTCTAACTATGGCTACACCTTC
>TRBJ1-4|TRBD1|NA|TRBV4-1
CASSQAETGTNEKLFF
TGCGCCAGCAGCCAAGCGGAGACAGGGACCAATGAAAAACTGTTTTTT
>TRBJ1-4|TRBD1|NA|TRBV7-9
CASSSPTGLGEKLFF
TGTGCCAGCAGCTCACCGACAGGGTTGGGTGAAAAACTGTTTTTT
>TRBJ2-4|TRBD2|NA|TRBV5-1
CASSRRDYRSKNIQYF
TGCGCCAGCAGCCGGAGGGACTATCGTTCCAAAAACATTCAGTACTTC
>TRBJ2-7|TRBD1|NA|TRBV9
CASSVATTGAPYEQYF
TGTGCCAGCAGCGTAGCTACGACAGGGGCCCCCTACGAGCAGTACTTC
>TRBJ1-5|NA|NA|TRBV6-1
CASSEYHSLNQPQHF
TGTGCCAGCAGTGAATATCACAGCTTGAATCAGCCCCAGCATTTT
>TRBJ1-6|NA|once|TRBV25-1
CASSAGSLIYNSPLHF
TGTGCCAGCAGTGCGGGAAGCCTGATATATAATTCCCCCCTCCACTTT
>TRBJ2-3|NA|NA|TRBV7-2
CASSSLDRPSTDTQYF
TGTGCCAGCAGTTCTTTGGACAGACCTAGCACAGATACGCAGTATTTT
>TRBJ1-6|NA|NA|TRBV5-5
CASSLVAGPGDSPLHF
TGTGCCAGCAGCTTGGTGGCAGGACCAGGGGATTCACCCCTCCACTTT
>TRBJ2-1|TRBD1|NA|TRBV6-5
CASSTIIRQGWFF
TGTGCCAGCAGTACAATAATTAGACAGGGCTGGTTCTTC
>TRBJ2-4|TRBD2|NA|TRBV6-1
CASSEASAGIIWGKNIQYF
TGTGCCAGCAGTGAGGCCTCAGCGGGAATTATTTGGGGCAAAAACATTCAGTACTTC